The TCR beta chain described here comes from a study of cytomegalovirus exposure and HLA in healthy donors. Study-level information: An earlier analysis identified 110 million or so unique TCR beta sequences in about 179 million T cells.

As concerns this clone: Its cognate antigen is unknown.

With 60 Vbeta and 13 Jbeta primers, the PCR was carried out. Sequencing was performed with immunoSEQ multiplex PCR; in TCRdb, only in-frame clones are kept and a portion is missing. Its listing shows about 42,000 clones. V trimming: 0 bases; J trimming: 0 bases; junction bases outside the gene matches: 4. The CDR3 covers 18 residues. CDR1 is SGDLS and CDR2 is YYNGEE in the germline V gene. Study-wide findings and caveats: One later analysis reportedly identified an Asian-associated ancestry cluster that showed fewer N-insertions than the roughly 620-donor mean. Across donors, presence/absence analyses took sequencing depth to be roughly uniform. Follow-up analysis seemed to connect common viral pathogens with several of the most significant clusters identified.

The sequencing input was PBMCs. V usage is TRBV9 and J usage is TRBJ2-1; TRBD2 agrees at 12 bases. The clonotype comes from a man aged 30 to 39 in good health and CMV-seronegative. CDR3: CASSVGTSGRHSYNEQFF. For the CDR3, the DNA is TGTGCCAGCAGCGTAGGAACTAGCGGGAGGCACTCCTACAATGAGCAGTTCTTC.